The next 21 T cell receptor beta chains were all read from a single sample in a study of T cells in Graves' hyperthyroidism and ophthalmopathy. The investigators amplified TCR beta CDR3 regions from RNA transcripts. Primed by the HTBI set, a first-round RT-PCR was run on the TCR CDR3. TCRdb reprocessed the multiplex PCR reads with MiXCR, giving one entry per CDR3 protein. This sample has about 710,000 distinct CDR3 sequences, with 15% to 20% found just once. The sample comprised blood. These receptors were taken from a man aged 18-30 years with Graves' hyperthyroidism.

This clonotype was observed at least ten times. V is TRBV2 and J is TRBJ1-1; D remains unclear. This CDR3 is built from 13 residues. V shed 0 bases and J shed 2 bases, with 4 bases lying between them. Germline V gene lookup returns CDR1 SNHLY and CDR2 FYNNEI. The CDR3 DNA is TGTGCCAGCAGTGAAGCTTCCAACACTGAAGCTTTCTTT. This gives the protein CASSEASNTEAFF.

The rearrangement uses TRBV6-1 and TRBJ2-7, with D perhaps matching TRBD2 (5 bases). CDR3 length: 12 amino acids. CDR1 and CDR2 (germline): MNHNS, SASEGT. V was trimmed by 8 bases and J by 2 bases, leaving 10 bases between them. Here the CDR3 DNA reads TGTGCCAGCGGAGGACTCACCTACGAGCAGTACTTC. Translation: CASGGLTYEQYF.

There are many counts of this clonotype. The genes are TRBV28 and TRBJ2-7, with D possibly TRBD2 on 6 matching bases. Germline lookup yields CDR1 MDHEN and CDR2 SYDVKM. CDR3 length equals 16 residues. V was pared by 7 bases and J by 0 bases, with 19 bases between. CDR3 sequence reads: CASTSWVRDPSYEQYF. The CDR3, as DNA: TGTGCCAGCACCAGTTGGGTGCGGGACCCCTCCTACGAGCAGTACTTC.

This sequence joins TRBV12-3 or TRBV12-4 and TRBJ2-1; 9 bases fit TRBD2. The J segment lost 7 bases and the V segment lost 6 bases, leaving 7 bases of the junction unmatched. This CDR3 is 14 amino acids long. CDR3 sequence (DNA): TGTGCCAGCAGCCCCCAGCGGGAGGAGAATGAGCAGTTCTTC. This translates into CASSPQREENEQFF.

This clonotype was seen more than once but under ten times. The CDR3 loop reads CASSFGADPLLYEQYF. Here the CDR3 DNA reads TGTGCCAGCAGTTTTGGGGCGGACCCTCTCCTCTACGAGCAGTACTTC. The chain uses TRBV27 and TRBJ2-7; maybe TRBD1 (5 bases). Looked up from germline, CDR1 is MNHEY and CDR2 is SMNVEV (reference sequence). Trimming took off 3 bases at V and 3 bases at J, with 18 bases between the two ends. This CDR3 region has 16 residues.

This clonotype was found many times. This sequence joins TRBV28 and TRBJ1-4, with 7 bases lining up with TRBD1. Trimming took 6 bases from V and 8 from J; bases not matched to a gene: 6. This CDR3 is built from 13 residues. Germline lookup yields CDR1 MDHEN and CDR2 SYDVKM. The DNA of the CDR3 is TGTGCCAGCAGGTCAGGGGGGGGGGAAAAACTGTTTTTT. Translated: CASRSGGGEKLFF.

The chain recombines TRBV19 with TRBJ2-7, with 14 bases aligning to TRBD2. Trimming removed 5 bases from V and 4 bases from J; junction bases left unmatched: 7. CDR3 size: 16 residues. CDR1 LNHDA and CDR2 SQIVND come from the germline V gene (reference sequence). Here the CDR3 DNA reads TGTGCCAGTAGTCCCCGACTAGCGGGAGGGAGGTACGAGCAGTACTTC. It is translated as CASSPRLAGGRYEQYF.

Ten or more counts support this clonotype. V gene TRBV6-2 or TRBV6-3 combines with J gene TRBJ2-1; 12 bases are a match to TRBD2. This CDR3 has 15 residues. V was clipped by 7 bases and J by 6 bases; unmatched bases: 7. Looked up from germline, CDR1 is MNHEY and CDR2 is SVGEGT. This CDR3 reads CASTAGLAGRNEQFF. The DNA of the CDR3 is TGTGCCAGCACCGCGGGACTAGCGGGTCGCAATGAGCAGTTCTTC.

This chain connects TRBV7-9 to TRBJ1-6; weak D call: TRBD1 (5 bases). Per the germline V gene, CDR1 is SEHNR and CDR2 is FQNEAQ (reference sequence). Trimming removed 5 bases at V and 5 bases at J, with 16 bases between. The CDR3 loop spans 16 amino acids. The CDR3 loop reads CASSRTGPPDNSPLHF. As DNA, the CDR3 is TGTGCCAGCAGCCGCACGGGGCCCCCCGATAATTCACCCCTCCACTTT.

The J gene is TRBJ2-7, the V gene TRBV7-8, with 8 positions matching TRBD1. The CDR3 has 16 amino acids. V was pared by 2 bases and J by 7 bases, with 13 bases of the junction left unmatched. The germline V gene has CDR1 SGHVS and CDR2 FQNEAQ. CDR3 region: CASSLRFLDRAHEQYF. The CDR3 nucleotides are TGTGCCAGCAGCTTAAGGTTTCTGGACAGGGCTCATGAGCAGTACTTC.

In regard to this clonotype: A much larger clone lies a single base off, so this may be a read error. The chain uses TRBV6-2 or TRBV6-3 and TRBJ1-1; 7 nucleotides match TRBD1. This CDR3 contains 13 residues. Germline loops: CDR1 MNHEY, CDR2 SVGEGT. The V gene end was trimmed by 6 bases and the J gene end by 9 bases; junction bases not matched to a gene: 10. The CDR3 protein is CASSPETGLKAFF. DNA for the CDR3: TGTGCCAGCAGCCCCGAGACAGGGCTAAAAGCTTTCTTT.

The chain joins TRBV20-1 to TRBJ2-1; maybe TRBD2 (5 bases). Germline values: CDR1 DFQATT, CDR2 SNEGSKA (reference sequence). Trimming pared 2 bases from V and 1 base from J, leaving 12 bases between. CDR3 length equals 15 residues. This CDR3 reads CSARKLDISYNEQFF. CDR3 nucleotide sequence: TGCAGTGCTAGAAAACTAGACATATCCTACAATGAGCAGTTCTTC.

V is TRBV12-3 or TRBV12-4 and J is TRBJ1-1; no clear D gene. The CDR3 length is 14 residues. V dropped 5 bases and J dropped 11 bases, with 21 bases sitting between them. The DNA of the CDR3 is TGTGCCAGCAGTCCACCTCTAGGACGGCTGATTGCTTTCTTT. Its protein is CASSPPLGRLIAFF.

This clonotype was counted between two and nine times. The chain recombines TRBV5-8 with TRBJ2-3; D is unresolved. Germline assignment: CDR1 SGHTS and CDR2 YDEGEE. Trimming stripped 0 bases from V and 2 bases from J, with 7 bases between. The CDR3 covers 14 residues. CDR3 nucleotide sequence: TGTGCCAGCAGCTTGGACACCTTCACAGATACGCAGTATTTT. Translated, it gives CASSLDTFTDTQYF.

The CDR3 sequence: CASSVGGSTYNEQFF. The CDR3 DNA sequence: TGTGCCAGCAGCGTAGGGGGGTCCACCTACAATGAGCAGTTCTTC. V is TRBV9 and J is TRBJ2-1, with D possibly called TRBD1 or TRBD2 (5 bases each). Trimming removed 0 bases at V and 2 bases at J, with 9 bases between. Germline V gene data show CDR1 as SGDLS and CDR2 as YYNGEE. The CDR3 sequence is 15 residues long.

The V call is TRBV29-1, the J call TRBJ1-2, with D hard to call. The ends were cut back, 3 bases at V and 8 bases at J, with 13 bases in the middle. CDR3 length equals 12 residues. CDR1 and CDR2 (germline): SQVTM, ANQGSEA. CDR3 coding DNA: TGCAGCGTTGAGGGTCAGGCGGGGGGCTACACCTTC. As protein: CSVEGQAGGYTF.

The chain links TRBV18 to TRBJ1-1; D unclear. Per germline, CDR1 KGHSH and CDR2 LQKENI. CDR3 size: 13 residues. V dropped 3 bases and J dropped 3 bases, with 8 bases sitting between them. The DNA for the CDR3 is TGTGCCAGCTCACCCGGGTTGGACACTGAAGCTTTCTTT. It yields the protein CASSPGLDTEAFF.

In this sample, this clonotype turned up many times. The V and J genes are TRBV6-1 and TRBJ1-5, with D uncertain. The CDR3 runs to 18 residues. Trimming took off 5 bases at V and 4 bases at J, with 24 bases between the two ends. Germline CDR1 and CDR2: MNHNS and SASEGT. The CDR3 DNA reads TGTGCCAGCAGTCACGGGTGGGGAAGACTTGGACGGAATCAGCCCCAGCATTTT. This gives the protein CASSHGWGRLGRNQPQHF.

The chain combines TRBV10-3 with TRBJ2-2; 13 bases align to TRBD2. The CDR3 spans 18 residues. V was pared by 3 bases and J by 4 bases, with 8 bases of the junction left unmatched. Germline CDR1 ENHRY, CDR2 SYGVKD. CDR3 in DNA: TGTGCCATCAGTGAACTTAGACTAGCGGGAGGTAGCACCGGGGAGCTGTTTTTT. It translates to CAISELRLAGGSTGELFF.

The V call is TRBV7-9, the J call TRBJ1-3, with D possibly matching TRBD1 (6 bases). The germline V gene has CDR1 SEHNR and CDR2 FQNEAQ (reference sequence). The CDR3 extends over 14 amino acids. Trimming stripped 5 bases from V and 1 base from J, with 9 bases between. CDR3 loop: CASSKDRSGNTIYF. The CDR3 DNA follows: TGTGCCAGCAGCAAGGACAGATCTGGAAACACCATATATTTT.

This chain links TRBV20-1 with TRBJ2-5; 9 nucleotides line up with TRBD2. This CDR3 spans 15 amino acids. From germline, CDR1 is DFQATT and CDR2 SNEGSKA (reference sequence). V shed 0 bases, J shed 3 bases, and the junction held 5 bases outside the gene matches. The CDR3 DNA reads as TGCAGTGCTAGAGATCTGGCTAGCGGGGAAGAGACCCAGTACTTC. Protein product: CSARDLASGEETQYF.